This T cell receptor (beta chain) was found in a study of human T cells and chemical hapten exposure. Stated time point: pre-sensitization, week 0. This sample's treatment: therapeutic diphenylcyclopropenone sensitization with weekly scalp DPC. Blood collection took place prior to placing each patch test. Trimming at V came to 0 bases and at J to 2 bases, leaving 7 bases not matched to a gene. This CDR3 is built from 16 residues. In germline, CDR1 is DFQATT, CDR2 SNEGSKA (reference sequence). TCRdb ran MiXCR on the RACE reads and lists one entry per CDR3 protein. Here the sample spans 35,000 to 40,000 distinct CDR3 sequences, over 9.5% being singletons. This clonotype was counted many times.

The receptor was isolated from a young man with alopecia areata. Some clones in this sample may be carry-over from other donors' samples. The chain links TRBV20-1 to TRBJ2-3; 8 bases match TRBD2. The input for sequencing was whole blood, taken in connection with sensitization to the hapten diphenylcyclopropenone (DPC). The CDR3 coding sequence is TGCAGTGCTAGAGATCTACTAGCGGTTTACACAGATACGCAGTATTTT. It yields the protein CSARDLLAVYTDTQYF.